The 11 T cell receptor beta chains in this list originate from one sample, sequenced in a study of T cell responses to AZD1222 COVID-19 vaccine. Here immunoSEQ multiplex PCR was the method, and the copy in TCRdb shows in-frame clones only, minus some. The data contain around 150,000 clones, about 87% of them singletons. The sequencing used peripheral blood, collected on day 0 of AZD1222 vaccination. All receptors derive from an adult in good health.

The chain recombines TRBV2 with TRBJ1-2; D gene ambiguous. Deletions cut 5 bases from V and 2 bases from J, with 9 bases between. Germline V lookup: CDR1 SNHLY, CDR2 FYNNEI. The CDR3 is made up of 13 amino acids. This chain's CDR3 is CASSREQNYGYTF. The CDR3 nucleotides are TGTGCCAGCAGTCGCGAACAGAACTATGGCTACACCTTC.

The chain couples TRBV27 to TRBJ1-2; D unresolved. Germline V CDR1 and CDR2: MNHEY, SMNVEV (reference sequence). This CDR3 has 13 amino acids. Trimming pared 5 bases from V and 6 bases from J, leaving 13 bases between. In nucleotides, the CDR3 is TGTGCCAGCAGTCCTAACCCCTGGGATGGCTACACCTTC. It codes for CASSPNPWDGYTF.

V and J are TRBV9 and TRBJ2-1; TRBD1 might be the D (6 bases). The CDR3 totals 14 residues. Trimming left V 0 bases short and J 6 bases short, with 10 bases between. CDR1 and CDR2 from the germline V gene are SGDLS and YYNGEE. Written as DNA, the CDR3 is TGTGCCAGCAGCGTAGGAGTACAGGGCAATGAGCAGTTCTTC. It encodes CASSVGVQGNEQFF.

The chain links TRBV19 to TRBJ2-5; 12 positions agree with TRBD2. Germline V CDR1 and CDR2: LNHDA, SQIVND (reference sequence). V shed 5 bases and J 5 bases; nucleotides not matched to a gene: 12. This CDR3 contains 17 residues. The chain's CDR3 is CASSPWTSGVGVETQYF. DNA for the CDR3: TGTGCCAGTAGTCCCTGGACTAGCGGGGTCGGGGTGGAGACCCAGTACTTC.

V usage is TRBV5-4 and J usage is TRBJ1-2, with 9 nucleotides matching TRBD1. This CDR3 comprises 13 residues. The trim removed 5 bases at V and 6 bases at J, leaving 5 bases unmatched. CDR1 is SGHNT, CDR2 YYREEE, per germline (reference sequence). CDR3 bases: TGTGCCAGCAGAGACAGGGGGGGGAATGGCTACACCTTC. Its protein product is CASRDRGGNGYTF.

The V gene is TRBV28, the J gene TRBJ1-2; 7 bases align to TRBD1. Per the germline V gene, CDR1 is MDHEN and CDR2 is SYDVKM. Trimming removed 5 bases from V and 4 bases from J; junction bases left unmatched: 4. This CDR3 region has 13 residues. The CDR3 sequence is CASSPRTGYGYTF. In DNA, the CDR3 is TGTGCCAGCAGTCCGAGGACAGGCTATGGCTACACCTTC.

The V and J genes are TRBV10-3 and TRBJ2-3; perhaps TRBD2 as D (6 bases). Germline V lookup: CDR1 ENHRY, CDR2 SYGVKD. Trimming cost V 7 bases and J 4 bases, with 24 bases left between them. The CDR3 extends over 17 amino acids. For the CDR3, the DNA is TGTGCCATCAAATTCGACCTCTCCCGGGAGAGGGCAGATACGCAGTATTTT. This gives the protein CAIKFDLSRERADTQYF.

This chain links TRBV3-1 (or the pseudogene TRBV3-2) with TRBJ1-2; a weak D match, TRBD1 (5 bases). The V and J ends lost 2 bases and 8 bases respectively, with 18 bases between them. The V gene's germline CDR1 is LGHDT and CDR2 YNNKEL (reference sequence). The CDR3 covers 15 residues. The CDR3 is CASSQIPAVGEGYTF. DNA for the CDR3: TGTGCCAGCAGCCAAATCCCCGCGGTGGGGGAGGGCTACACCTTC.

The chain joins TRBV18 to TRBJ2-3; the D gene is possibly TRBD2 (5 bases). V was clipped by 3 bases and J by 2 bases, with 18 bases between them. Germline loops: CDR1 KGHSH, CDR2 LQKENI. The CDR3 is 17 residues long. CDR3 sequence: CASSPLPAVTITDTQYF. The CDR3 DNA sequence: TGTGCCAGCTCACCCCTCCCAGCGGTAACTATCACAGATACGCAGTATTTT.

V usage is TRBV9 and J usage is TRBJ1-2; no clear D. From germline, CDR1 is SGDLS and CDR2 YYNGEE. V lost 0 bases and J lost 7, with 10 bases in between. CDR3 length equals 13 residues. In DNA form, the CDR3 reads TGTGCCAGCAGCGTAGGAAGGGTGGGTGGCTACACCTTC. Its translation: CASSVGRVGGYTF.

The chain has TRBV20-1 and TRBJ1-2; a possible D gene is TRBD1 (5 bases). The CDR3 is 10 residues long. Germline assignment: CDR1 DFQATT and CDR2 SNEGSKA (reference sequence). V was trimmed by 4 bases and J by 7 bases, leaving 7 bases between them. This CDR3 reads CSATGTGYTF. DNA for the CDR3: TGCAGTGCTACAGGGACTGGCTACACCTTC.